The present TCR beta chain was sequenced within a study of T cells in localized non-small cell lung cancer. Regarding the study as a whole: Uninvolved adjacent lung had more T cell clonality than any other tissue, topping tumor.

Germline trimming cut 11 bases from V and 2 bases from J; bases unmatched to any gene: 4. The CDR3 is made up of 12 amino acids. CDR1 and CDR2 from the germline V gene are SNHLY and FYNNEI. Generated by immunoSEQ multiplex PCR, the TCRdb table keeps only in-frame clones and is missing some. The table lists approximately 11,000 clones, over 90% of them singletons, with about 13% in the top ten. This clone has just a few counts. Its antigen is still unknown. The genes are TRBV2 and TRBJ2-7, with 9 bases lining up with TRBD1. The clonotype comes from a male donor aged 60 or over with stage III lung adenocarcinoma. The material was peripheral blood, obtained before any cancer treatment. The CDR3, as DNA: TGTGCCGGGGGACAGGGACCCTACGAGCAGTACTTC. This sequence encodes CAGGQGPYEQYF.